These 20 T cell receptor beta chains came from one sample sequenced in a study of human T cells and chemical hapten exposure. Time point reported: patch test 1, 2 weeks after DPC sensitization. Treatment: therapeutic diphenylcyclopropenone sensitization with weekly scalp DPC. A single record per CDR3 protein comes from TCRdb applying MiXCR to the RACE reads. The repertoire has about 340,000 distinct CDR3 sequences, about 7% of them found once; the top ten carry about 8%. Sequencing used whole blood, obtained in connection with sensitization to the hapten diphenylcyclopropenone (DPC). The origin of the receptors is a woman under 30 with alopecia areata. Some clones in this sample may be carry-over from other donors' samples.

CDR3 amino acids: CSSTGGKEQFF. In nucleotides, the CDR3 is TGCAGTTCCACAGGGGGAAAGGAGCAGTTCTTC. J is TRBJ2-1 and V is TRBV20-1, with 8 bases that match TRBD1. Germline values: CDR1 DFQATT, CDR2 SNEGSKA (reference sequence). V was pared by 8 bases and J by 10 bases, with 7 bases of the junction left unmatched. This CDR3 has 11 amino acids.

There are a few counts of this clonotype. V and J are TRBV6-1 and TRBJ2-5, with 10 bases lining up with TRBD2. Germline lookup yields CDR1 MNHNS and CDR2 SASEGT. This CDR3 comprises 18 residues. Unmatched junction bases numbered 19, after V lost 8 bases and J lost 4 bases. CDR3 nucleotides: TGTGCCAGCGGAATCCGAAACCTAGCGGGGGCCTCGGCAGAGACCCAGTACTTC. It codes for CASGIRNLAGASAETQYF.

Ten or more counts support this clonotype. V is TRBV12-3 or TRBV12-4 and J is TRBJ1-5, with D tentatively TRBD1 (6 bases). Trimming left V 7 bases short and J 5 bases short, with 12 bases between. CDR3 size: 13 residues. In nucleotides, the CDR3 is TGTGCCAGCAACCAGACAGGTCATCAGCCCCAGCATTTT. Protein product: CASNQTGHQPQHF.

This clonotype showed up many times. The genes are TRBV5-1 and TRBJ1-4, with 8 bases aligning to TRBD1. After removal of 2 bases from V and 1 base from J, the junction contained 4 bases not matched to a gene. CDR3 length: 16 amino acids. CDR1 is SGHRS and CDR2 is YFSETQ in the germline V gene. CDR3 region: CASSLGDRRTNEKLFF. As DNA, the CDR3 is TGCGCCAGCAGCTTAGGGGACAGGCGAACTAATGAAAAACTGTTTTTT. Full variable domain (outside the CDR3, taken from reference TRBV5-1 and TRBJ1-4): KAGVTQTPRYLIKTRGQQVTLSCSPISGHRSVSWYQQTPGQGLQFLFEYFSETQRNKGNFPGRFSGRQFSNSRSEMNVSTLELGDSALYLCASSLGDRRTNEKLFFGSGTQLSVL.

The gene calls are TRBV28 and TRBJ2-6; TRBD2 matches at 8 bases. Germline V gives CDR1 MDHEN, CDR2 SYDVKM. Trimming took 2 bases from V and 0 from J; bases not matched to a gene: 9. The CDR3 runs to 19 residues. The CDR3 DNA reads as TGTGCCAGCAGTTTACCCCCCTTAGCGGGGAGCTCTGGGGCCAACGTCCTGACTTTC. Translating it yields CASSLPPLAGSSGANVLTF.

This chain joins TRBV19 and TRBJ2-6; D unresolved. V lost 6 bases and J 0 bases, leaving 15 bases between the germline ends. Germline CDR1 LNHDA, CDR2 SQIVND (reference sequence). The CDR3 is 17 residues long. CDR3: CASSLDGVISGANVLTF. Written as DNA, the CDR3 is TGTGCCAGTAGCTTAGACGGCGTTATCTCTGGGGCCAACGTCCTGACTTTC.

This clonotype appeared a few times. This chain joins TRBV6-5 and TRBJ2-5, with a weak D call TRBD2 (5 bases). This CDR3 is built from 13 residues. Germline values: CDR1 MNHEY, CDR2 SVGAGI. V lost 6 bases and J 7 bases, leaving 15 bases between the germline ends. The CDR3 reads CASSPGSSGTQYF. The CDR3 bases are TGTGCCAGCAGCCCGGGGTCCTCGGGGACCCAGTACTTC.

The chain couples TRBV28 to TRBJ1-3; D not certain. Germline assignment: CDR1 MDHEN and CDR2 SYDVKM. This CDR3 has 13 residues. Between the trimmed V and J ends, which lost 6 bases and 2 bases, there was a span of 8 bases. This chain's CDR3 is CASSSYTGNTIYF. The DNA for the CDR3 is TGTGCCAGCAGCTCCTACACTGGAAACACCATATATTTT.

The sample holds many counts of this clonotype. V usage is TRBV4-2 and J usage is TRBJ2-5; D gene ambiguous. Germline-derived CDR1 and CDR2 are LGHNA and YNFKEQ. The ends were cut back, 1 base at V and 0 bases at J, with 12 bases in the middle. The CDR3 covers 16 residues. In DNA form, the CDR3 reads TGTGCCAGCAGCCAAGTAGGTCCAGGATACCAAGAGACCCAGTACTTC. This encodes CASSQVGPGYQETQYF.

In this sample, this clonotype turned up a few times. This chain uses TRBV27 with TRBJ2-3, with D possibly matching TRBD2 (5 bases). This CDR3 has 15 amino acids. Germline values: CDR1 MNHEY, CDR2 SMNVEV (reference sequence). The V gene lost 5 bases and the J gene lost 1 base, with 13 bases spanning the gap. The CDR3 is CASSTPRRGTDTQYF. In nucleotides, the CDR3 is TGTGCCAGCAGTACGCCGCGGCGGGGCACAGATACGCAGTATTTT.

The gene calls are TRBV4-3 and TRBJ2-1; D is undetermined. There are 16 residues in the CDR3. Trimming removed 1 base at V and 6 bases at J, with 16 bases between. Per germline, CDR1 LGHNA and CDR2 YSLEER. CDR3 sequence reads: CASSQVVGVLGNEQFF. DNA of the CDR3: TGCGCCAGCAGCCAAGTCGTGGGTGTCCTCGGCAATGAGCAGTTCTTC.

This clonotype was picked up a small number of times. V usage is TRBV2 and J usage is TRBJ1-6; D gene unclear. CDR1 SNHLY and CDR2 FYNNEI come from the germline V gene. The germline V and J ends were trimmed by 1 base and 3 bases, with 7 bases remaining between them. The CDR3 is made up of 15 amino acids. The DNA of the CDR3 is TGTGCCAGCAGTGAAGGGCAGAGCTATAATTCACCCCTCCACTTT. Protein sequence: CASSEGQSYNSPLHF.

This clonotype was seen repeatedly, ten times or more. This chain connects TRBV12-3 or TRBV12-4 to TRBJ2-7, with TRBD1 identical over 8 bases. Trimming at V came to 5 bases and at J to 9 bases, leaving 12 bases not matched to a gene. CDR3 length: 14 amino acids. In DNA form, the CDR3 reads TGTGCCAGCAGTCTCAGGGCGGCGGGGACAGGGCAGTACTTC. This sequence encodes CASSLRAAGTGQYF.

The V and J genes are TRBV10-3 and TRBJ1-5; a weak D match, TRBD1 (5 bases). The CDR3 runs to 14 residues. In germline, CDR1 is ENHRY, CDR2 SYGVKD. The CDR3 loop is CASRGREGNQPQHF. The CDR3 DNA reads as TGTGCATCTAGGGGCAGGGAAGGCAATCAGCCCCAGCATTTT.

This clonotype has a count of ten or more. The rearrangement uses TRBV7-8 and TRBJ2-3; no firm D call. The V end lost 3 bases, the J end lost 0 bases, and 4 bases lay between the germline ends. CDR1 is SGHVS, CDR2 FQNEAQ, per germline. CDR3 length: 13 residues. The CDR3, as DNA: TGTGCCAGCAGCTTTGGCAGCACAGATACGCAGTATTTT. Translating it yields CASSFGSTDTQYF.

The chain combines TRBV5-4 with TRBJ1-2, with a tentative D call TRBD1 (5 bases). Trimming pared 3 bases from V and 4 bases from J, leaving 16 bases between. The germline V gene encodes CDR1 SGHNT and CDR2 YYREEE (reference sequence). The CDR3 is 15 residues long. For the CDR3, the DNA is TGTGCCAGCAGCTCCGGGACCGCACTGATCTATGGCTACACCTTC. This codes for CASSSGTALIYGYTF.

The chain has TRBV5-1 and TRBJ2-7; D uncertain. The germline V and J ends were trimmed by 0 bases and 3 bases, with 19 bases remaining between them. The germline V gene encodes CDR1 SGHRS and CDR2 YFSETQ. The CDR3 contains 17 residues. As DNA, the CDR3 is TGCGCCAGCAGCTTGGAGCCTTTTTTCCAGGAAGGCTACGAGCAGTACTTC. It codes for CASSLEPFFQEGYEQYF.

This clonotype was seen a few times. The rearrangement links TRBV5-1 to TRBJ2-1; no firm D call. This CDR3 spans 12 amino acids. V gave up 0 bases and J gave up 6 bases, with 4 bases separating them. Germline CDR1 and CDR2: SGHRS and YFSETQ. DNA for the CDR3: TGCGCCAGCAGCTTGGTCCCCAATGAGCAGTTCTTC. Protein sequence: CASSLVPNEQFF.

The rearrangement uses TRBV20-1 and TRBJ1-5; weak D call: TRBD1 (6 bases). The CDR3 is 14 residues long. V was shortened by 5 bases and J by 2 bases, with 13 bases between the two germline ends. Per the germline V gene, CDR1 is DFQATT and CDR2 is SNEGSKA (reference sequence). The CDR3 sequence is CSAYLSGGNQPQHF. CDR3 bases: TGCAGTGCTTATCTTTCAGGGGGCAATCAGCCCCAGCATTTT.

This clonotype occurred a few times. J is TRBJ2-3 and V is TRBV5-4; D call uncertain. CDR1 and CDR2 from the germline V gene are SGHNT and YYREEE (reference sequence). The V end was cut by 4 bases, the J end by 2 bases, with 11 bases between. There are 14 residues in the CDR3. The CDR3 here is CASSVLGSTDTQYF. CDR3 sequence (DNA): TGTGCCAGCAGCGTTTTAGGGTCCACAGATACGCAGTATTTT.